Here is one TCR beta chain with its context. What it recognizes is unknown. Specified time point: blood 2 weeks post-SBRT. As for treatment: 15 Gy SBRT to primary tumor, nephrectomy 4 weeks later. Serial blood draws occurred at baseline and 2 and 4 weeks post-SBRT. The patient's renal cell carcinoma had clear cell pathology. Using immunoSEQ multiplex PCR, the repertoire was profiled, and TCRdb retains in-frame clones only, with some absent. The sample lists 100,000 to 150,000 clones, around 82% seen once, with approximately 5% in the top ten. These data are taken from a study of radiation and T cells in renal cell carcinoma. Study results and limitations: Top tumor clonotypes rose in blood 2 weeks post-radiation, then contracted.

Sequencing was performed on blood, taken from a patient whose treatment included radiotherapy and nephrectomy. This receptor was taken from a man aged 50 or older with renal cell carcinoma.

In DNA form, the CDR3 reads TGTGCCAGCAGTGACGAGGGGCGGGAGACCCAGTACTTC. This codes for CASSDEGRETQYF. V usage is TRBV6-4 and J usage is TRBJ2-5; D is perhaps TRBD1 or TRBD2 (5 bases each). The V gene lost 2 bases and the J gene lost 5 bases, with 9 bases spanning the gap. The germline V gene encodes CDR1 MRHNA and CDR2 SNTAGT. The CDR3 length is 13 residues.